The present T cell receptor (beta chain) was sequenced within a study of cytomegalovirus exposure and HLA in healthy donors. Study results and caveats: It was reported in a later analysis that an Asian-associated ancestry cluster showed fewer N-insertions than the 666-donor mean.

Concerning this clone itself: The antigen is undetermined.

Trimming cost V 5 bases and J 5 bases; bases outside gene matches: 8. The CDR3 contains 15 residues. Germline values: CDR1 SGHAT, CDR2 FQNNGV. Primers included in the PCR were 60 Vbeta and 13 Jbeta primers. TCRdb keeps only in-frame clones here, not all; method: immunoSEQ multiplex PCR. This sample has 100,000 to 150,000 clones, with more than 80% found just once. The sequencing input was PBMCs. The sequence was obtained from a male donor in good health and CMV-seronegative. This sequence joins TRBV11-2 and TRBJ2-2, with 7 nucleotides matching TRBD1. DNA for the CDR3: TGTGCCAGCAGCAGGGCGCAGGGGGAGACCGGGGAGCTGTTTTTT. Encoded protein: CASSRAQGETGELFF.